These 25 T cell receptor beta chains were all obtained from the same sample, sequenced in a study of T cell clonality in common variable immunodeficiency. Study-wide findings and caveats: In common variable immunodeficiency, TCR beta chains reportedly carried fewer deletions and N-nucleotide insertions.

Their cognate antigens are unknown. TCRdb's copy holds only in-frame clones and misses some; the assay was immunoSEQ multiplex PCR. This sample comprises tens of thousands of clones, none seen once only. Sequencing was carried out using peripheral blood mononuclear cells. The receptors were gathered from a human donor with common variable immunodeficiency.

This clone was counted ten times or more. The read terminates 3 residues before the CDR3 end, so the remaining end is supplied by the germline J gene. The rearrangement uses TRBV7-2 and TRBJ1-2; D unresolved. There are 14 residues in the CDR3. Germline V gene lookup returns CDR1 SGHTA and CDR2 FQGNSA. V lost 3 bases, J lost 1 base, and 9 bases lay in between. CDR3 DNA, as far as it was read: TGTGCCAGCAGCTTTAACGGGTTTAACTATGGC. This encodes CASSFNGFNYG. The whole CDR3 reads CASSFNGFNYGYTF.

There are many counts of this clone. The CDR3 is cut off 3 residues early in the read; its end comes from the germline J gene. This chain connects TRBV4-1 to TRBJ1-2; D is ambiguous. The CDR3 length is 12 residues. V was shortened by 1 base and J by 4 bases, with 4 bases between the two germline ends. Germline values: CDR1 MGHRA, CDR2 YSYEKL. Here the CDR3 reads CASSQAPYGYTF. Incomplete CDR3 DNA: TGCGCCAGCAGCCAAGCTCCCTATGGC.

This clone was observed a handful of times. The CDR3 end lies 3 residues beyond the end of the read and is filled in from the germline J gene. This sequence joins TRBV20-1 and TRBJ2-5; a possible D gene is TRBD2 (7 bases). Trimming shortened V by 2 bases and J by 6 bases, and 13 bases separated the two germline ends. CDR1 is DFQATT, CDR2 SNEGSKA, per germline (reference sequence). The CDR3 runs 13 residues. CDR3 DNA (partial): TGCAGTGCTAGATCCGGGGGGCAAAAGACC. Translating it yields CSARSGGQKT. The whole CDR3 reads CSARSGGQKTQYF.

This clone came up many times. The CDR3 end is not reached by the read, which stops 3 residues before it; the germline J gene fills it in. Other DNA sequences within the sample encode an identical CDR3. This chain uses TRBV2 with TRBJ1-2; maybe TRBD1 (5 bases). CDR3 size: 13 residues. From germline, CDR1 is SNHLY and CDR2 FYNNEI. V shed 2 bases and J shed 5 bases, with 9 bases lying between them. CDR3 DNA, as far as it was read: TGTGCCAGCAGTGAACAGGGAAGGTATGGC. Amino acid sequence: CASSEQGRYG. The complete CDR3 reads CASSEQGRYGYTF.

This clone occurred many times. CDR3 loop: CASSQETGTNTGELFF. Incomplete CDR3 DNA: TGCGCCAGCAGCCAGGAGACAGGGACGAACACCGGGGAG. V and J are TRBV4-1 and TRBJ2-2; 7 bases are shared with TRBD1. The read gets to within 3 residues of the CDR3 end, and the germline J gene fills in the rest. Trimming took 3 bases from V and 0 from J; bases not matched to a gene: 4. The CDR3 runs 16 residues. CDR1 is MGHRA, CDR2 YSYEKL, per germline.

This clone was counted many times. The CDR3 goes on 3 residues after the read ends, and that part is filled in from the germline J gene. This chain uses TRBV11-2 with TRBJ2-1; 7 bases fit TRBD2. The CDR3 extends over 13 amino acids. Germline trimming cut 5 bases from V and 6 bases from J; bases unmatched to any gene: 4. Germline V CDR1 and CDR2: SGHAT, FQNNGV. The part of the CDR3 DNA that was read is TGTGCCAGCAGCATGACTAGCCGCAATGAG. Translated: CASSMTSRNE. The whole CDR3 reads CASSMTSRNEQFF.

This clone was seen only a few times. Sequencing ends 3 residues short of the CDR3 end; the germline J gene provides the rest. The gene calls are TRBV5-3 and TRBJ2-6; D unresolved. TRBV5-3 is reported as an ORF; its role is uncertain. CDR3 length: 16 amino acids. The V and J ends lost 4 bases and 4 bases respectively, with 15 bases between them. CDR3 sequence reads: CARSQEVTLGANVLTF. The covered CDR3 bases are TGTGCCAGAAGCCAGGAAGTGACGCTCGGGGCCAACGTC.

This clone ranks as medium-sized. The read ends 3 residues early relative to the CDR3; the germline J gene fills the gap. The V and J genes are TRBV4-1 and TRBJ2-7, with 8 bases matching TRBD1. The germline gives CDR1 MGHRA, CDR2 YSYEKL. Trimming at V came to 0 bases and at J to 3 bases, leaving 13 bases not matched to a gene. CDR3 length equals 18 residues. The part of the CDR3 DNA that was read is TGCGCCAGCAGCCAAGAGAGGGGGGCCGGGACAGGACTCTACGAG. The encoded protein is CASSQERGAGTGLYE. The full CDR3 protein reads CASSQERGAGTGLYEQYF.

This clone was counted many times. Read sequence stops 3 residues before the CDR3 end, and the germline J gene provides the missing end. The genes are TRBV5-1 and TRBJ1-3; D gene unclear. This CDR3 is built from 14 residues. Germline CDR1 SGHRS, CDR2 YFSETQ. Trimming shortened V by 4 bases and J by 0 bases, and 8 bases separated the two germline ends. The sequenced CDR3 bases are TGCGCCAGCAGCGACTCGGGCTCTGGAAACACC. This encodes CASSDSGSGNT. The entire CDR3 protein is CASSDSGSGNTIYF.

This clone was counted many times. The read ends 3 residues shy of where the CDR3 ends; the end is completed using the germline J gene. The chain combines TRBV5-6 with TRBJ2-7, with TRBD2 as a possible D gene (6 bases). The CDR3 is 14 amino acids. Germline CDR1 and CDR2: SGHDT and YYEEEE. V lost 2 bases, J lost 4 bases, and 13 bases lay in between. The sequenced CDR3 bases are TGTGCCAGCAGCTTTTCCGAGGGGAGGTACGAG. Protein product: CASSFSEGRYE. The CDR3 reads in full as CASSFSEGRYEQYF.

This clone showed up many times. The CDR3 reads CASSLKSAADTQYF. The CDR3 DNA, read in part, is TGTGCCAGCAGCTTGAAGTCCGCAGCAGATACG. The gene calls are TRBV5-4 and TRBJ2-3; D gene ambiguous. The observed sequence ends 3 residues before the CDR3 terminus, with the missing tail filled in from the germline J gene. CDR3 length: 14 residues. Germline V gene lookup returns CDR1 SGHNT and CDR2 YYREEE (reference sequence). Trimming pared 1 base from V and 4 bases from J, leaving 10 bases between.

The table lists this clone with many counts. The DNA ends 3 residues before the CDR3 does, and the rest of the CDR3 is filled in from the germline J gene. J is TRBJ1-6 and V is TRBV5-1; TRBD1 is a possible D gene (6 bases). Germline CDR1 is SGHRS and CDR2 is YFSETQ. The CDR3 is 16 residues long. The CDR3 DNA, read in part, is TGCGCCAGCAGCCGGATGGCAGGGGCGGGATCTGAAGCC. It codes for CASSRMAGAGSEA. The CDR3 as a whole reads CASSRMAGAGSEALHF.

The table lists this clone with many counts. The read stops 3 residues short of the end of the CDR3; the missing end is completed from the germline J gene. The chain combines TRBV7-6 with TRBJ2-2, with 10 bases aligning to TRBD2. Losses at the gene ends were 8 bases for V and 3 bases for J; bases not matched to a gene: 12. The length of the CDR3 is 17 residues. Germline CDR1 SGHVS, CDR2 FNYEAQ. The sequenced CDR3 bases are TGTGCCAGCTTCCGGGCCCCTAGCGGGGGACACACCGGGGAG. Amino acid sequence: CASFRAPSGGHTGE. The CDR3 as a whole reads CASFRAPSGGHTGELFF.

In this sample, this clone turned up many times. From the germline J gene comes the end of the CDR3, since the read stops 3 residues before it. V usage is TRBV5-4 and J usage is TRBJ2-1; the D gene is possibly TRBD1 (6 bases). The CDR3 length is 15 residues. Germline V gives CDR1 SGHNT, CDR2 YYREEE (reference sequence). Trimming left V 3 bases short and J 0 bases short, with 10 bases between. CDR3 sequence: CASSSDSTSYNEQFF. CDR3 bases read: TGTGCCAGCAGCTCGGACAGCACCTCCTACAATGAG.

About this clone: The CDR3 goes on 3 residues after the read ends, and that part is filled in from the germline J gene. The rearrangement uses TRBV6-1 and TRBJ2-5; 13 bases map to TRBD2. Trimming at V came to 4 bases and at J to 2 bases, leaving 4 bases not matched to a gene. This CDR3 spans 16 amino acids. Germline values: CDR1 MNHNS, CDR2 SASEGT. Incomplete CDR3 DNA: TGTGCCAGCAGTGGGGGACTAGCGGGGCGACAAGAGACC. Its protein is CASSGGLAGRQET. The whole CDR3 protein is CASSGGLAGRQETQYF.

This clone was observed many times. The read terminates 3 residues before the CDR3 end, so the remaining end is supplied by the germline J gene. J is TRBJ2-3 and V is TRBV5-1, with a weak D call TRBD1 (6 bases). Germline V gene lookup returns CDR1 SGHRS and CDR2 YFSETQ. The CDR3 totals 14 residues. The V end was cut by 0 bases, the J end by 3 bases, with 8 bases between. The CDR3 sequence is CASSLADRTDTQYF. CDR3 bases read: TGCGCCAGCAGCTTGGCAGACAGGACAGATACG.

This clone has at least ten counts. A read error may account for a junction end that differs from germline. The read halts 3 residues ahead of the CDR3 end, with the missing end drawn from the germline J gene. The rearrangement links TRBV4-2 to TRBJ2-2, with TRBD2 matching 16 bases. Per the germline V gene, CDR1 is LGHNA and CDR2 is YNFKEQ. The CDR3 sequence is 17 residues long. Here the CDR3 reads CASSRGTSGGAGGELFF. The covered CDR3 bases are TGCGCCAGCAGCCGCGGGACTAGCGGGGGGGCGGGCGGGGAG.

This clone has at least ten counts. Sequencing ends 3 residues short of the CDR3 end; the germline J gene provides the rest. The chain couples TRBV7-9 to TRBJ2-1, with D maybe TRBD2 (5 bases). Trimming took off 2 bases at V and 6 bases at J, with 11 bases between the two ends. Germline CDR1 reads SEHNR; CDR2 reads FQNEAQ (reference sequence). The CDR3 runs to 14 residues. The CDR3 is CASSLIRLANEQFF. The CDR3 bases that were read are TGTGCCAGCAGCTTAATAAGGCTAGCCAATGAG.

This clone was picked up many times. The CDR3 end is not reached by the read, which stops 3 residues before it; the germline J gene fills it in. This rearrangement joins TRBV30 to TRBJ1-6, with 7 bases fitting TRBD1. Germline CDR1 GTSNPN, CDR2 SVGIG (reference sequence). This CDR3 comprises 14 residues. J lost 0 bases, V lost 8 bases, and 4 bases had no gene match. The CDR3 spells CAGQDSSYNSPLHF. CDR3 DNA, as far as it was read: TGTGCCGGACAGGATAGCTCCTATAATTCACCC.

This clone was observed many times. The CDR3 extends 3 residues past the end of the read, so its final part is completed from the germline J gene. The genes are TRBV20-1 and TRBJ2-7, with 14 positions matching TRBD2. The germline V gene encodes CDR1 DFQATT and CDR2 SNEGSKA (reference sequence). The J segment lost 3 bases and the V segment lost 6 bases, leaving 4 bases of the junction unmatched. This CDR3 is 14 amino acids long. This CDR3 reads CSAVGLAGGYEQYF. The sequenced part of the CDR3 DNA is TGCAGTGCGGTCGGACTAGCGGGGGGCTACGAG.

This clone was observed at least ten times. The sequenced fragment ends 3 residues before the CDR3 boundary, so the rest is inferred from the germline J gene. The chain carries TRBV7-9 and TRBJ2-7; D possibly corresponds to TRBD1 (6 bases). The CDR3 sequence is 14 residues long. Trimming shortened V by 7 bases and J by 3 bases, and 16 bases separated the two germline ends. Per germline, CDR1 SEHNR and CDR2 FQNEAQ (reference sequence). CDR3 loop: CASTSQGGNYEQYF. Incomplete CDR3 DNA: TGTGCCAGCACCTCCCAAGGGGGAAACTACGAG.

On this clone itself: The CDR3 end is not reached by the read, which stops 3 residues before it; the germline J gene fills it in. V and J are TRBV19 and TRBJ2-7, with TRBD1 matching 11 bases. Per the germline V gene, CDR1 is LNHDA and CDR2 is SQIVND (reference sequence). The CDR3 spans 16 residues. V lost 6 bases to trimming and J lost 2 bases; unmatched junction nucleotides: 9. CDR3 sequence reads: CASSQRPGQGAYEQYF. The part of the CDR3 DNA that was read is TGTGCCAGTAGCCAAAGACCGGGACAGGGGGCCTACGAG.

This clone was seen many times. One end of the junction does not line up with germline, which may come from a read error. The read terminates 3 residues ahead of where the CDR3 ends, so the germline J gene completes it. The genes are TRBV4-2 and TRBJ2-3; 7 bases are a match to TRBD1. Germline CDR1 is LGHNA and CDR2 is YNFKEQ. The CDR3 is made up of 15 amino acids. CDR3 DNA (partial): TGCGCCAGCAGCCAATTACAGGGGCGCACAGATACG. Translating gives CASSQLQGRTDT. The entire CDR3 protein reads CASSQLQGRTDTQYF.

This clone was recorded many times. The read stops 3 residues short of the end of the CDR3; the missing end is completed from the germline J gene. This chain uses TRBV7-8 with TRBJ2-1; the D gene is possibly TRBD2 (6 bases). V lost 5 bases to trimming and J lost 9 bases, with 11 bases between them. CDR1 SGHVS and CDR2 FQNEAQ come from the germline V gene. The CDR3 covers 12 residues. The CDR3 is CASSGLGGEQFF. CDR3 DNA, as far as it was read: TGTGCCAGCAGCGGACTGGGAGGTGAG.

This clone was observed at least ten times. The read falls 3 residues short of the CDR3 end, and the missing part is taken from the germline J gene. This chain uses TRBV7-9 with TRBJ1-1; possibly TRBD1 for D (6 bases). Between the trimmed V and J ends, which lost 0 bases and 5 bases, there was a span of 13 bases. Germline V gene data show CDR1 as SEHNR and CDR2 as FQNEAQ (reference sequence). This CDR3 region has 15 residues. The CDR3 sequence: CASSLAGGAQTEAFF. The CDR3 bases that were read are TGTGCCAGCAGCTTAGCGGGGGGGGCGCAAACTGAA.